The 24 T cell receptor beta chains presented below share a single source sample, sequenced in a study of cytomegalovirus exposure and HLA in healthy donors. 60 Vbeta and 13 Jbeta primers were used in PCR. The data were produced by immunoSEQ multiplex PCR, yet TCRdb's version contains in-frame clones alone and is incomplete. The sample has roughly 190,000 clones, around 78% seen once. The sequencing sample was made of PBMCs. Receptors were obtained from a young woman in good health and CMV-seropositive.

The V call is TRBV11-3, the J call TRBJ2-3, with 8 positions matching TRBD1. The J segment lost 6 bases and the V segment lost 4 bases, leaving 9 bases of the junction unmatched. The CDR3 covers 15 residues. Germline V CDR1 and CDR2: SGHNT, YENEEA. The CDR3 sequence: CASSSRGTGRDTQYF. DNA of the CDR3: TGTGCCAGCAGCTCAAGGGGGACAGGTCGGGATACGCAGTATTTT.

This chain connects TRBV28 to TRBJ1-5; D uncertain. The V end was cut by 11 bases, the J end by 1 base, with 9 bases between. CDR3 length equals 12 residues. The germline V gene has CDR1 MDHEN and CDR2 SYDVKM. As DNA, the CDR3 is TGTGCCGGTGCGGGGAGCAATCAGCCCCAGCATTTT. As protein: CAGAGSNQPQHF.

J is TRBJ1-6 and V is TRBV5-5; no clear D gene. CDR1 is SGHKS and CDR2 is YYEKEE in the germline V gene (reference sequence). This CDR3 spans 15 amino acids. Trimming stripped 3 bases from V and 7 bases from J, with 14 bases between. CDR3 nucleotides: TGTGCCAGCAGCTACCAGGATCCGACGAATTCACCCCTCCACTTT. It codes for CASSYQDPTNSPLHF.

As for this clone: At one end the junction does not follow the germline gene, possibly because of a read error. This chain joins TRBV7-9 and TRBJ2-7; TRBD1 agrees at 7 bases. In germline, CDR1 is SEHNR, CDR2 FQNEAQ (reference sequence). This CDR3 region has 17 residues. The CDR3 loop reads CSSSFLALQGQRNEQYF. CDR3 nucleotides: TGTTCCAGCAGCTTTCTAGCATTACAGGGGCAGAGGAACGAGCAGTACTTC.

The chain links TRBV19 to TRBJ1-5; D might be TRBD1 (6 bases). Trimming removed 5 bases at V and 7 bases at J, with 12 bases between. CDR3 size: 13 residues. Germline V gene lookup returns CDR1 LNHDA and CDR2 SQIVND (reference sequence). For the CDR3, the DNA is TGTGCCAGTAGTGTACAGGGTGGGCAGCCCCAGCATTTT. This encodes CASSVQGGQPQHF.

V and J are TRBV5-4 and TRBJ1-5; D may be TRBD1 (5 bases). CDR3 size: 15 residues. V shed 4 bases and J shed 4 bases, with 15 bases lying between them. Germline CDR1 and CDR2: SGHNT and YYREEE (reference sequence). The CDR3 loop reads CASSIRQQENQPQHF. Written as DNA, the CDR3 is TGTGCCAGCAGCATTCGACAGCAGGAAAATCAGCCCCAGCATTTT.

The chain links TRBV15 to TRBJ2-5; 8 positions match TRBD1. The CDR3 has 13 residues. Trimming removed 11 bases from V and 0 bases from J; junction bases left unmatched: 5. From germline, CDR1 is LNHNV and CDR2 YYDKDF (reference sequence). CDR3 nucleotide sequence: TGTGCCTCCTCACAGGGGGACCAAGAGACCCAGTACTTC. Translating it yields CASSQGDQETQYF.

The V call is TRBV23-1, the J call TRBJ2-7; TRBD1 is a possible D gene (5 bases). TRBV23-1 is labeled an ORF, and its function is uncertain. The V end lost 4 bases, the J end lost 4 bases, and 14 bases lay between the germline ends. CDR3 length: 14 amino acids. This CDR3 is CASSPGKEFYEQYF. CDR3 coding DNA: TGCGCCAGCAGTCCAGGGAAAGAGTTTTACGAGCAGTACTTC.

This chain connects TRBV7-2 to TRBJ1-2; 7 nucleotides match TRBD1. The germline V gene encodes CDR1 SGHTA and CDR2 FQGNSA. V lost 1 base, J lost 7 bases, and 3 bases stayed unmatched. The CDR3 is 13 amino acids. Here the CDR3 DNA reads TGTGCCAGCAGCTTAGTGGGGGACAGTGGCTACACCTTC. As protein: CASSLVGDSGYTF.

This sequence joins TRBV4-1 and TRBJ1-4; no clear D gene. V was pared by 1 base and J by 5 bases, with 20 bases between. The CDR3 consists of 18 residues. The germline CDR1 and CDR2 sequences are MGHRA and YSYEKL. The CDR3 spells CASSQVLLREGRNEKLFF. CDR3 nucleotides: TGCGCCAGCAGCCAAGTTTTATTACGCGAGGGTAGGAATGAAAAACTGTTTTTT.

The rearrangement links TRBV28 to TRBJ1-3; D remains unclear. Deletions cut 7 bases from V and 0 bases from J, with 16 bases between. The germline gives CDR1 MDHEN, CDR2 SYDVKM. The CDR3 is 16 residues long. This CDR3 is CASTRAGVTSGNTIYF. The CDR3 coding sequence is TGTGCCAGCACTAGAGCCGGGGTAACCTCTGGAAACACCATATATTTT.

The chain recombines TRBV5-1 with TRBJ1-1; 10 bases line up with TRBD1. V dropped 3 bases and J dropped 2; count of bases not matched to a gene: 7. This CDR3 is built from 16 residues. Germline values: CDR1 SGHRS, CDR2 YFSETQ. The CDR3 loop is CASSSPGQGPNTEAFF. CDR3 coding DNA: TGCGCCAGCAGCTCACCGGGACAGGGGCCCAACACTGAAGCTTTCTTT.

This clone was seen only a few times. V is TRBV4-3 and J is TRBJ2-5; 11 nucleotides agree with TRBD2. Germline CDR1 is LGHNA and CDR2 is YSLEER. Trimming took 2 bases from V and 4 from J; bases not matched to a gene: 6. This CDR3 region has 16 residues. CDR3 amino acids: CASSQHPTSGRETQYF. CDR3 DNA: TGCGCCAGCAGCCAACATCCCACTAGCGGGAGAGAGACCCAGTACTTC.

This clone was counted only a few times. V and J are TRBV27 and TRBJ1-1, with D possibly TRBD1 on 6 matching bases. Deletions cut 6 bases from V and 2 bases from J, with 10 bases between. This CDR3 region has 13 residues. CDR1 MNHEY and CDR2 SMNVEV come from the germline V gene (reference sequence). CDR3 nucleotides: TGTGCCAGCAGGGGACACCTAAACACTGAAGCTTTCTTT. Amino acids: CASRGHLNTEAFF.

This sequence joins TRBV7-9 and TRBJ1-1; D gene unclear. Germline CDR1 SEHNR, CDR2 FQNEAQ (reference sequence). Trimming cost V 5 bases and J 4 bases, with 8 bases left between them. CDR3 length: 12 amino acids. The CDR3 bases are TGTGCCAGCAGCCGGCCGGGCACTGAAGCTTTCTTT. Its protein product is CASSRPGTEAFF.

The rearrangement joins TRBV29-1 to TRBJ2-6, with 7 bases matching TRBD1. Germline values: CDR1 SQVTM, CDR2 ANQGSEA. The CDR3 spans 14 residues. V lost 7 bases, J lost 0 bases, and 3 bases stayed unmatched. The CDR3 spells CSDRTGSGANVLTF. The CDR3 DNA reads as TGCAGCGATCGGACAGGCTCTGGGGCCAACGTCCTGACTTTC.

The gene calls are TRBV6-6 and TRBJ2-7; D is perhaps TRBD1 (6 bases). V lost 6 bases and J 3 bases, leaving 9 bases between the germline ends. CDR1 is MNHNY and CDR2 is SVGAGI in the germline V gene (reference sequence). This CDR3 region has 12 residues. The CDR3 DNA sequence: TGTGCCAGCAGCACACAGGGCTACGAGCAGTACTTC. This sequence encodes CASSTQGYEQYF.

This sequence joins TRBV7-8 and TRBJ2-2, with D maybe TRBD1 (6 bases). This CDR3 region has 14 residues. Germline CDR1 is SGHVS and CDR2 is FQNEAQ. Trimming removed 5 bases at V and 4 bases at J, with 11 bases between. CDR3 coding DNA: TGTGCCAGCAGCACTACAGGGTCCACCGGGGAGCTGTTTTTT. This codes for CASSTTGSTGELFF.

The CDR3 nucleotides are TGTGCCAGCAGCCCAGTCCGGCGGGCGGGAAACACCATATATTTT. Translation gives CASSPVRRAGNTIYF. The rearrangement uses TRBV7-9 and TRBJ1-3; D remains ambiguous. Trimming left V 5 bases short and J 4 bases short, with 15 bases between. The CDR3 is 15 amino acids. Germline V lookup: CDR1 SEHNR, CDR2 FQNEAQ (reference sequence).

The chain is built from TRBV7-9 and TRBJ2-7, with 7 bases matching TRBD2. J was trimmed by 3 bases and V by 5 bases; bases with no gene match: 7. The CDR3 is 14 amino acids. Per the germline V gene, CDR1 is SEHNR and CDR2 is FQNEAQ (reference sequence). The CDR3 DNA sequence: TGTGCCAGCAGCAATGACCGGGACTACTACGAGCAGTACTTC. It codes for CASSNDRDYYEQYF.

The V and J genes are TRBV21-1 and TRBJ1-5; TRBD1, the table's D call, lacks a check against the DNA. TRBV21-1 is flagged as a pseudogene. This CDR3 comprises 16 residues. The DNA of the CDR3 is TGTGCCAGCAGCAAAGCGCAGTACCTTAGCAATCAGCCCCAGCATTTT. Its translation: CASSKAQYLSNQPQHF.

CDR3 amino acids: CASNRDSDSPLHF. CDR3 nucleotide sequence: TGTGCCAGTAACCGGGACAGTGATTCACCCCTCCACTTT. The chain carries TRBV2 and TRBJ1-6; 7 bases match TRBD1. Germline loops: CDR1 SNHLY, CDR2 FYNNEI. This CDR3 has 13 residues. Trimming at V came to 9 bases and at J to 8 bases, leaving 7 bases not matched to a gene.

The table lists this clone with many counts. The V and J genes are TRBV30 and TRBJ1-1, with D perhaps TRBD1 (5 bases). The CDR3 is made up of 12 amino acids. Trimming removed 5 bases from V and 6 bases from J, with 13 bases in between. Per germline, CDR1 GTSNPN and CDR2 SVGIG (reference sequence). CDR3 bases: TGTGCCTGGTTTAGGGGTGCCGCTGAAGCTTTCTTT. It codes for CAWFRGAAEAFF.

This rearrangement joins TRBV5-4 to TRBJ2-3, with 7 bases fitting TRBD2. The germline gives CDR1 SGHNT, CDR2 YYREEE (reference sequence). There are 17 residues in the CDR3. Trimming cost V 0 bases and J 0 bases; bases outside gene matches: 7. Here the CDR3 reads CASSLGLSGFSTDTQYF. CDR3 in DNA: TGTGCCAGCAGCTTGGGGCTTAGCGGGTTCAGCACAGATACGCAGTATTTT.